This T cell receptor (beta chain) stems from a study of T cells in Graves' hyperthyroidism and ophthalmopathy. Study-level background: Peripheral blood collection took place at initial diagnosis, before any treatment.

This clonotype was found a few times. Unmatched junction bases numbered 4, after V lost 0 bases and J lost 1 base. The CDR3 extends over 17 amino acids. Germline V lookup: CDR1 GTSNPN, CDR2 SVGIG (reference sequence). Amplified TCR beta CDR3 regions derived from RNA transcripts. With the HTBI primer set, the TCR CDR3 went through a first round of RT-PCR. TCRdb reprocessed the multiplex PCR reads via MiXCR and lists one record per CDR3 protein. The sample carries roughly 700,000 distinct CDR3 sequences, 14% recorded once. Sequencing was performed on blood. The chain uses TRBV30 and TRBJ2-2, with 11 positions matching TRBD2. This clonotype was sampled from a woman under 30 with Graves' hyperthyroidism. The CDR3 nucleotides read TGTGCCTGGAGTGTAACTAGCGGGAGACTGAACACCGGGGAGCTGTTTTTT. Translation: CAWSVTSGRLNTGELFF.